A single sample is the source of the 17 T cell receptor beta chains below, sequenced in a study of pediatric ulcerative colitis. Repertoires were generated with immunoSEQ multiplex PCR, while TCRdb's copy carries only in-frame clones and drops some. The sample records about 36,000 clones, approximately 73% being singletons. Rectal tissue came from one to two pinch biopsies taken at colonoscopy. The source material was gut tissue. These receptors originate from a boy aged 5-17 years with moderate ulcerative colitis.

This chain connects TRBV7-8 to TRBJ2-5; 8 bases align to TRBD1. Germline values: CDR1 SGHVS, CDR2 FQNEAQ. This CDR3 is 16 amino acids long. Unmatched junction bases numbered 9, after V lost 2 bases and J lost 4 bases. The CDR3 sequence is CASSLNRPGGGETQYF. The CDR3 DNA reads TGTGCCAGCAGCTTAAATCGGCCAGGGGGCGGAGAGACCCAGTACTTC.

The rearrangement links TRBV6-6 to TRBJ1-1; TRBD1 might be the D (6 bases). Germline V CDR1 and CDR2: MNHNY, SVGAGI (reference sequence). V lost 8 bases and J 3 bases, leaving 10 bases between the germline ends. CDR3 length: 12 residues. CDR3 sequence reads: CASRRGDTEAFF. The CDR3 bases are TGTGCCAGCCGGAGGGGGGACACTGAAGCTTTCTTT.

The rearrangement joins TRBV4-2 to TRBJ1-2; 9 nucleotides line up with TRBD1. Germline V gene lookup returns CDR1 LGHNA and CDR2 YNFKEQ. This CDR3 has 16 residues. Trimming took 0 bases from V and 2 from J; bases not matched to a gene: 4. This chain's CDR3 is CASSQETGGVNYGYTF. CDR3 in DNA: TGTGCCAGCAGCCAAGAGACAGGGGGGGTGAACTATGGCTACACCTTC.

This clone was seen only a few times. The genes are TRBV7-9 and TRBJ2-4; TRBD2 is a possible D gene (6 bases). CDR3 length: 13 amino acids. V was pared by 5 bases and J by 7 bases, with 12 bases between. Germline values: CDR1 SEHNR, CDR2 FQNEAQ (reference sequence). The CDR3 here is CASSPPGGNIQYF. CDR3 bases: TGTGCCAGCAGCCCTCCTGGGGGGAACATTCAGTACTTC.

The genes are TRBV15 and TRBJ2-1; possibly TRBD1 or TRBD2 for D (5 bases each). V shed 0 bases and J shed 0 bases, with 18 bases lying between them. The CDR3 is 19 amino acids. In germline, CDR1 is LNHNV, CDR2 YYDKDF (reference sequence). Written as DNA, the CDR3 is TGTGCCACCAGCAGAGATAAGAATCCGTGGGGGAGCTCCTACAATGAGCAGTTCTTC. This sequence encodes CATSRDKNPWGSSYNEQFF.

The V call is TRBV10-2, the J call TRBJ2-1; TRBD1 matches at 10 bases. Germline CDR1 reads WSHSY; CDR2 reads SAAADI. This CDR3 comprises 17 residues. Trimming took 2 bases from V and 5 from J; bases not matched to a gene: 9. The CDR3 here is CASSELLGTGAHNEQFF. The CDR3 DNA is TGCGCCAGCAGTGAGCTTCTCGGGACAGGGGCCCACAATGAGCAGTTCTTC.

The V call is TRBV23-1, the J call TRBJ1-3; D is unclear. TRBV23-1 is given ORF status, its function remaining uncertain. The length of the CDR3 is 14 residues. The V end was cut by 4 bases, the J end by 0 bases, with 7 bases between. The CDR3 spells CASSRGLSGNTIYF. The CDR3 region has the DNA TGCGCCAGCAGTCGAGGCCTCTCTGGAAACACCATATATTTT.

This clone came up a few times. This rearrangement joins TRBV29-1 to TRBJ2-7, with unresolved D. The CDR3 consists of 12 residues. The germline V gene has CDR1 SQVTM and CDR2 ANQGSEA. Trimming took off 6 bases at V and 3 bases at J, with 12 bases between the two ends. CDR3 amino acids: CSVETVGYEQYF. The CDR3 DNA follows: TGCAGCGTGGAAACAGTAGGCTACGAGCAGTACTTC.

The V gene is TRBV29-1, the J gene TRBJ1-2, with D perhaps matching TRBD1 (6 bases). Germline V gene data show CDR1 as SQVTM and CDR2 as ANQGSEA. This CDR3 region has 14 residues. Trimming pared 4 bases from V and 5 bases from J, leaving 17 bases between. CDR3 in amino acids: CSVVPRDKGYGYTF. CDR3 nucleotide sequence: TGCAGCGTTGTACCCAGGGACAAGGGGTATGGCTACACCTTC. The whole variable domain, filled in from reference TRBV29-1 and TRBJ1-2, reads SAVISQKPSRDICQRGTSLTIQCQVDSQVTMMFWYRQQPGQSLTLIATANQGSEATYESGFVIDKFPISRPNLTFSTLTVSNMSPEDSSIYLCSVVPRDKGYGYTFGSGTRLTVV.

This clone was observed a handful of times. The chain joins TRBV5-4 to TRBJ1-3; D unresolved. CDR1 SGHNT and CDR2 YYREEE come from the germline V gene (reference sequence). Trimming cost V 0 bases and J 4 bases, with 14 bases left between them. CDR3 length equals 16 residues. The CDR3 region is CASSLGHGVSGNTIYF. The CDR3 DNA reads as TGTGCCAGCAGCTTGGGACACGGAGTTTCAGGAAACACCATATATTTT.

The J gene is TRBJ2-3, the V gene TRBV28; 8 positions agree with TRBD1. The CDR3 sequence is 15 residues long. Germline lookup yields CDR1 MDHEN and CDR2 SYDVKM. V was clipped by 3 bases and J by 3 bases; unmatched bases: 5. The CDR3: CASSFWQGATDTQYF. CDR3 nucleotides: TGTGCCAGCAGTTTCTGGCAGGGGGCAACAGATACGCAGTATTTT.

This clone was observed a few times. The chain carries TRBV4-2 and TRBJ1-5; maybe TRBD1 (5 bases). From germline, CDR1 is LGHNA and CDR2 YNFKEQ. V was cut by 4 bases and J by 5 bases, with 15 bases left in between. The CDR3 runs to 15 residues. In DNA form, the CDR3 reads TGTGCCAGCAGCCCCGGGGCCCTAGCGGATCAGCCCCAGCATTTT. It yields the protein CASSPGALADQPQHF.

The rearrangement joins TRBV5-8 to TRBJ2-3, with D perhaps matching TRBD1 (6 bases). CDR1 is SGHTS, CDR2 YDEGEE, per germline. Trimming removed 0 bases at V and 6 bases at J, with 8 bases between. This CDR3 has 13 residues. CDR3 sequence reads: CASSLDQGDTQYF. The CDR3 DNA is TGTGCCAGCAGCTTGGACCAGGGGGATACGCAGTATTTT. The variable domain in full, with the rest retrieved from reference TRBV5-8 and TRBJ2-3, is EAGVTQSPTHLIKTRGQQATLRCSPISGHTSVYWYQQALGLGLQFLLWYDEGEERNRGNFPPRFSGRQFPNYSSELNVNALELEDSALYLCASSLDQGDTQYFGPGTRLTVL.

This clone was counted a single time. Written as DNA, the CDR3 is TGTGCCAGTACGGGACAGGGCACTGAAGCTTTCTTT. Translation gives CASTGQGTEAFF. V is TRBV18 and J is TRBJ1-1; 9 bases line up with TRBD1. The CDR3 length is 12 residues. Trimming cost V 9 bases and J 4 bases; bases outside gene matches: 3. From germline, CDR1 is KGHSH and CDR2 LQKENI.

The table lists this clone with a few counts. V is TRBV7-2 and J is TRBJ2-3; 13 bases fit TRBD2. Germline lookup yields CDR1 SGHTA and CDR2 FQGNSA. The CDR3 covers 17 residues. Trimming cost V 5 bases and J 2 bases; bases outside gene matches: 7. CDR3 in DNA: TGTGCCAGCAGCCACCGACTAGCGGGGGGTTTCACAGATACGCAGTATTTT. The encoded protein is CASSHRLAGGFTDTQYF.

The rearrangement links TRBV21-1 to TRBJ2-7; TRBD1, the D gene given by the table, was not confirmed from the DNA. TRBV21-1 represents a pseudogene. The CDR3 spans 11 residues. Here the CDR3 DNA reads TGTGCCAGCAGCAACAAATACGAGCAGTACTTC. Residues: CASSNKYEQYF.

V gene TRBV30 combines with J gene TRBJ2-7; D unresolved. Trimming left V 7 bases short and J 2 bases short, with 9 bases between. The CDR3 runs to 11 residues. Germline-derived CDR1 and CDR2 are GTSNPN and SVGIG (reference sequence). The CDR3 region has the DNA TGTGCCTACTCGATTCCCTACGAGCAGTACTTC. This sequence encodes CAYSIPYEQYF. The full variable domain, in which reference TRBV30 and TRBJ2-7 provide the parts outside the CDR3, is SQTIHQWPATLVQPVGSPLSLECTVEGTSNPNLYWYRQAAGRGLQLLFYSVGIGQISSEVPQNLSASRPQDRQFILSSKKLLLSDSGFYLCAYSIPYEQYFGPGTRLTVT.